The clone carrying this T cell receptor (beta chain) was seen ten or more times. The sample carries other DNA sequences with the same CDR3. This entry comes from a study of blood T cell repertoires in COVID-19. The protocol was immunoSEQ multiplex PCR, while the TCRdb copy is restricted to in-frame clones and leaves out a portion. The sample yields 200,000 to 250,000 clones, approximately 77% seen once. The TCR was taken from a woman over 75 with acute or convalescent COVID-19. Sample: peripheral blood.

The CDR3 DNA reads TGTGCCAGCAGCGTAGGGACAGGACGAGGGGGCTACACCTTC. This translates into CASSVGTGRGGYTF. V and J are TRBV9 and TRBJ1-2; 7 positions agree with TRBD1. The CDR3 contains 14 residues. Germline V gene sequence: CDR1 SGDLS, CDR2 YYNGEE. V was pared by 0 bases and J by 8 bases, with 7 bases of the junction left unmatched.